This T cell receptor (beta chain) was found in a study of blood T cell repertoires in COVID-19. Study at large: Both acute and convalescent COVID-19 samples were obtained from the United States, Italy and Spain.

Clones were sequenced by immunoSEQ multiplex PCR, and TCRdb holds only the in-frame ones, with some missing. The sample has 50,000 to 65,000 clones; more than 80% are singletons. The trim removed 5 bases at V and 2 bases at J, leaving 7 bases unmatched. Germline V lookup: CDR1 LGHDT, CDR2 YNNKEL (reference sequence). The CDR3 totals 16 residues. The chain uses TRBV3-1 (or the pseudogene TRBV3-2) and TRBJ2-7; 12 nucleotides agree with TRBD2. The receptor comes from a woman aged 55-75 years with acute or convalescent COVID-19. Sequenced sample: peripheral blood. This CDR3 is CASSSMTSGSPYEQYF. The DNA of the CDR3 is TGTGCCAGCAGCTCCATGACTAGCGGGAGCCCCTACGAGCAGTACTTC.